Listed below are T cell receptor beta chains from one sample, sequenced in a study of blood T cell repertoires in COVID-19. The protocol was immunoSEQ multiplex PCR, while the TCRdb copy is restricted to in-frame clones and leaves out a portion. In the table there are around 200,000 clones, over 70% of which are singletons. The sequenced sample consisted of peripheral blood. These receptors were taken from a woman aged 35 to 49 with COVID-19, enrolled during active disease. Both conserved end residues are part of each CDR3. D genes are given only for firm matches. Clone size, where shown, is once, few, many, or a class for clones that have expanded.

V	D	J	size	CDR3	DNA
TRBV6-5	TRBD1	TRBJ1-6	.	CAISLGTDYNSPLHF	TGTGCCATTTCCCTCGGGACAGACTATAATTCACCCCTCCACTTT
TRBV10-1	TRBD2	TRBJ2-1	.	CASSETSGSSYNEQFF	TGCGCCAGCAGTGAGACTAGCGGTTCCTCCTACAATGAGCAGTTCTTC
TRBV27	TRBD2	TRBJ2-7	.	CASSQMGLGVYEQYF	TGTGCCAGCAGTCAGATGGGACTAGGAGTCTACGAGCAGTACTTC
TRBV4-2	TRBD1	TRBJ1-2	.	CASSHPRDRIVANYGYTF	TGTGCCAGCAGCCACCCCCGGGACAGGATCGTAGCTAACTATGGCTACACCTTC
TRBV28	TRBD2	TRBJ2-7	.	CARRTGSPQTSGRSYEQYF	TGTGCCAGAAGGACAGGGAGCCCTCAGACTAGCGGGCGTTCCTACGAGCAGTACTTC
TRBV19	.	TRBJ2-4	.	CASSIRDGKNIQYF	TGTGCCAGTAGTATCCGGGATGGCAAAAACATTCAGTACTTC
TRBV5-1	.	TRBJ1-1	once	CASSPGHDKTEAFF	TGCGCCAGCAGCCCGGGACATGATAAGACTGAAGCTTTCTTT
TRBV29-1	.	TRBJ2-7	.	CSVPTQGSYEQYF	TGCAGCGTCCCGACCCAGGGGAGCTACGAGCAGTACTTC
TRBV12-3/TRBV12-4	.	TRBJ1-2	.	CASSFSGRGYTF	TGTGCCAGCAGTTTTTCGGGTCGGGGCTACACCTTC
TRBV20-1	.	TRBJ2-7	.	CSARSPHEQYF	TGCAGTGCCCGTTCCCCCCACGAGCAGTACTTC
TRBV28	TRBD1	TRBJ1-2	few	CASRTGGDYGYTF	TGTGCCAGCAGGACAGGGGGGGACTATGGCTACACCTTC
TRBV19	.	TRBJ2-7	few	CASRETLGGYEQYF	TGTGCCAGTAGGGAAACCTTGGGAGGCTACGAGCAGTACTTC
TRBV5-1	TRBD1	TRBJ1-4	.	CASSRGTGVEKLFF	TGCGCCAGCAGCAGGGGGACAGGGGTTGAAAAACTGTTTTTT
TRBV2	.	TRBJ2-7	.	CASSAGPQSYEQYF	TGTGCCAGCAGCGCAGGGCCCCAATCCTACGAGCAGTACTTC
TRBV19	.	TRBJ1-2	.	CASTDYAEGHGYTF	TGTGCCAGTACCGACTACGCGGAGGGACATGGCTACACCTTC
TRBV9	TRBD1	TRBJ1-2	few	CASSEGSGQAYGYTF	TGTGCCAGCAGCGAGGGCAGCGGACAGGCCTATGGCTACACCTTC
TRBV9	.	TRBJ2-5	once	CASSVEQAGETQYF	TGTGCCAGCAGCGTGGAACAGGCAGGGGAGACCCAGTACTTC
TRBV25-1	.	TRBJ1-2	.	CASSEEVGVYGYTF	TGTGCCAGCAGTGAAGAAGTGGGCGTCTATGGCTACACCTTC
TRBV29-1	.	TRBJ2-7	.	CSVEGPNSSYEQYF	TGCAGCGTTGAGGGGCCTAATAGCTCCTACGAGCAGTACTTC
TRBV12-5	.	TRBJ2-2	.	CASGEGLRTGELFF	TGTGCTAGTGGGGAGGGCCTGCGCACCGGGGAGCTGTTTTTT
TRBV9	TRBD2	TRBJ2-3	.	CASSRGTSGWPDTQYF	TGTGCCAGCAGCCGTGGGACTAGCGGTTGGCCAGATACGCAGTATTTT
TRBV25-1	.	TRBJ1-1	.	CASSGRGGAFF	TGTGCCAGCAGTGGCAGAGGAGGAGCTTTCTTT
TRBV19	TRBD1	TRBJ1-2	few	CASSPGTGYGYTF	TGTGCCAGTAGTCCCGGGACAGGATATGGCTACACCTTC
TRBV13	.	TRBJ1-1	.	CASSQLNRQAEAFF	TGTGCCAGCAGCCAACTTAACCGACAGGCTGAAGCTTTCTTT
TRBV11-3	.	TRBJ1-1	.	CASSLDPTNTEAFF	TGTGCCAGCAGCTTAGATCCAACAAACACTGAAGCTTTCTTT
TRBV27	TRBD2	TRBJ2-1	.	CASSWGGSSYNEQFF	TGTGCCAGCAGTTGGGGGGGGAGCTCCTACAATGAGCAGTTCTTC